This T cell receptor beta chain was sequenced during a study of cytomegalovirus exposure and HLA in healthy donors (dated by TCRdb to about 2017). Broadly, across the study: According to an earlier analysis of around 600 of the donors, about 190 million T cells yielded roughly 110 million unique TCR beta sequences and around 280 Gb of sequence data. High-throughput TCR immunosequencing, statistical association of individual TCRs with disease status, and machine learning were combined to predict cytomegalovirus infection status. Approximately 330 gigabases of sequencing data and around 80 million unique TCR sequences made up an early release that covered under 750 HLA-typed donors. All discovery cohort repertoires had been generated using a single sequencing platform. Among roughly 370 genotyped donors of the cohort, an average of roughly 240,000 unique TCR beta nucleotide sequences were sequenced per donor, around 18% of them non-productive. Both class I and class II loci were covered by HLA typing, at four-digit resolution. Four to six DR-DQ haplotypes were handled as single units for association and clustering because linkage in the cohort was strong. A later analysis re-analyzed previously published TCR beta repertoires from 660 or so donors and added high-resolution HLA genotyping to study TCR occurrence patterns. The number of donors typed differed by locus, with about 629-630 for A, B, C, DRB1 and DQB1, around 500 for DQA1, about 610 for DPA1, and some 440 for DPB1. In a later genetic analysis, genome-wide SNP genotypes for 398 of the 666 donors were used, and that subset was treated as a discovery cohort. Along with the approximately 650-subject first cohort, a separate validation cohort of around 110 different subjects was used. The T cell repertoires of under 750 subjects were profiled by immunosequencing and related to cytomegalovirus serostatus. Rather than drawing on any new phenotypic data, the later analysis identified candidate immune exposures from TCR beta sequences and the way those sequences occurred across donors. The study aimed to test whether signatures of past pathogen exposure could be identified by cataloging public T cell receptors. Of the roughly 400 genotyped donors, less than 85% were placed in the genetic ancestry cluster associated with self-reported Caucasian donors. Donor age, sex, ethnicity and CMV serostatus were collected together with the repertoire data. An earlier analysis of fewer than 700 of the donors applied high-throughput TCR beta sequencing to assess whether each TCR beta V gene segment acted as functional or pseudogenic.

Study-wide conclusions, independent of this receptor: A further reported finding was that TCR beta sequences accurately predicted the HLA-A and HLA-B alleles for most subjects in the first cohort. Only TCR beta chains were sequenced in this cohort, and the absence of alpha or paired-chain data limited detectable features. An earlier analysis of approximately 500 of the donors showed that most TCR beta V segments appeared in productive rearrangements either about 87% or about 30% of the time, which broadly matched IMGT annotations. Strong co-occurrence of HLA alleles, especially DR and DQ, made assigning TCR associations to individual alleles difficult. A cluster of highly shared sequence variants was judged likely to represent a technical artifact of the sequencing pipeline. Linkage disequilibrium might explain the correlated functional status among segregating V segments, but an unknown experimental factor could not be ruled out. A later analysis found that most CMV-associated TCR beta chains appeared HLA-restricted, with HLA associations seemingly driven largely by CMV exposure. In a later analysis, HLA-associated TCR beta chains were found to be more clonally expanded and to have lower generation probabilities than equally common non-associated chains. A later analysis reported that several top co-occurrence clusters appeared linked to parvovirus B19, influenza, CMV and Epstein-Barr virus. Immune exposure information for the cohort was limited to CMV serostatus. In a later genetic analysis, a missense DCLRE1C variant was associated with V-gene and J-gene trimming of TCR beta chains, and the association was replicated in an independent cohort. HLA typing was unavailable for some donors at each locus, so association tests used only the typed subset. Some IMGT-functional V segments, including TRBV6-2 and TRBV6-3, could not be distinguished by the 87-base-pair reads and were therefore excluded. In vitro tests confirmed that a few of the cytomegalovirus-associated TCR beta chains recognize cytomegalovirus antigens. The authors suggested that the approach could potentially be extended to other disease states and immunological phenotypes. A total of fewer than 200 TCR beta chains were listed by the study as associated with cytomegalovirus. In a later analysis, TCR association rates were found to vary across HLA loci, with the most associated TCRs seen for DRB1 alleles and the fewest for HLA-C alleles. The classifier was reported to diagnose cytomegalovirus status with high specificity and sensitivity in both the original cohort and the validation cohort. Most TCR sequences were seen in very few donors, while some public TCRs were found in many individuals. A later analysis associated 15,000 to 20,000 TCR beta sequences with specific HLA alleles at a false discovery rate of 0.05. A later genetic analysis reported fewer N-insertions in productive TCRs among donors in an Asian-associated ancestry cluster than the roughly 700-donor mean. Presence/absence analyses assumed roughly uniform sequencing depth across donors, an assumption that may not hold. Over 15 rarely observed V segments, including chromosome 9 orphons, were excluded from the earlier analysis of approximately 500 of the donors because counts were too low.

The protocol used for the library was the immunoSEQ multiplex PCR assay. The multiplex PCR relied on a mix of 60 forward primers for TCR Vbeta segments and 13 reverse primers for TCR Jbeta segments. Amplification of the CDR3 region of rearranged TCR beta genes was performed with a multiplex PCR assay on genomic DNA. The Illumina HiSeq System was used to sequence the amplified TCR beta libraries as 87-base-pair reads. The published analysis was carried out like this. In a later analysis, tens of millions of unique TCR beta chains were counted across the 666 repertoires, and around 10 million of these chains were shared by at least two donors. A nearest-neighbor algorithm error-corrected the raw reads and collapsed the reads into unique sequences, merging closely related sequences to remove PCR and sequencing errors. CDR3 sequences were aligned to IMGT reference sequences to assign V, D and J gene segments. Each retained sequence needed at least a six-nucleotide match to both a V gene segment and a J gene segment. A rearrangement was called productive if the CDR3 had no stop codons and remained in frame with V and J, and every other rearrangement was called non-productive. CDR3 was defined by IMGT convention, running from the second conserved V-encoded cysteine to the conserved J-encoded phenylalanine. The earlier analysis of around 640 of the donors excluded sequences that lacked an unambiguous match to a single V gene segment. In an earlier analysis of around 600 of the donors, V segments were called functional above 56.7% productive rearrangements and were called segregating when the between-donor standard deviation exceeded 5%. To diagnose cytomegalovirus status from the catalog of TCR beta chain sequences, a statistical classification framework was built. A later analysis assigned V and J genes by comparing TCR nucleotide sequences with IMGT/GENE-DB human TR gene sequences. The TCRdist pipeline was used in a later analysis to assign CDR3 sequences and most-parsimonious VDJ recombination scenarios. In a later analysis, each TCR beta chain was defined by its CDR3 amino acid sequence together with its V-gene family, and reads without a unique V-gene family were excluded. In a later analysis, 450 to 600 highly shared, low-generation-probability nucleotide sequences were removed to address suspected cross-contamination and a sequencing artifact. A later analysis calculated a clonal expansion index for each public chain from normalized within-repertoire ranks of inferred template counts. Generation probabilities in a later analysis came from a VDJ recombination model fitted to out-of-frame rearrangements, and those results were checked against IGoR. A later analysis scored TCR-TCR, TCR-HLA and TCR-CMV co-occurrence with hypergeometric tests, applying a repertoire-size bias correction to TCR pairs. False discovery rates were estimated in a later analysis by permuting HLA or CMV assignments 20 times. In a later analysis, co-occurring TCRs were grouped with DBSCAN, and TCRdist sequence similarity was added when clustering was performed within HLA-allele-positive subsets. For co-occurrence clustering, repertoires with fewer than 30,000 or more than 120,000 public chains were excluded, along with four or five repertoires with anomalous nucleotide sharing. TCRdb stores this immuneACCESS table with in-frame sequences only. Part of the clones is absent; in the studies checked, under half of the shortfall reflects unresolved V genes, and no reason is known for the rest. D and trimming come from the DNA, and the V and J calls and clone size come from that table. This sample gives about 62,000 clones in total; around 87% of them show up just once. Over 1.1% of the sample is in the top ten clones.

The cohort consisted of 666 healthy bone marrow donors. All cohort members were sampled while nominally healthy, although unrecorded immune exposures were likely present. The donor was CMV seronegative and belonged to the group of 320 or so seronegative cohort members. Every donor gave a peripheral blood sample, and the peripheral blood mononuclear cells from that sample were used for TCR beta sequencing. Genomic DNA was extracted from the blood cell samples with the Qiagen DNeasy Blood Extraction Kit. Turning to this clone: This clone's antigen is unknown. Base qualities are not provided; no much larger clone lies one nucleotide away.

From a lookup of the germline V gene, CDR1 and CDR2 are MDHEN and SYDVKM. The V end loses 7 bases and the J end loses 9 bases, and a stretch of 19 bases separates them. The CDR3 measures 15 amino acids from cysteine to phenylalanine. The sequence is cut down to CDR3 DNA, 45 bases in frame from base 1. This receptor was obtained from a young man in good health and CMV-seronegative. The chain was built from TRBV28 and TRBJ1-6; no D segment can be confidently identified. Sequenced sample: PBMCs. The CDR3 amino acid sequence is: CASTAGPRGISPLHF. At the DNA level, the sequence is TGTGCCAGCACGGCAGGCCCGAGAGGGATTTCACCCCTCCACTTT.